What follows are 13 T cell receptor beta chains derived from one specimen sequenced in a study of brain T cells in children with intractable seizures. Method: immunoSEQ multiplex PCR; TCRdb's copy keeps in-frame clones and lacks some. In the table there are 78,000 or so clones, 91% of which are singletons. Sequenced material: peripheral blood, taken at surgery. Source of these receptors: a girl aged 2 to 10 with Rasmussen encephalitis and intractable seizures.

For the CDR3, the DNA is TGTGCCAGCAGCCCCCGAGGGGGGAATAAAGAACTGCAGTTCTTC. It specifies CASSPRGGNKELQFF. The chain carries TRBV9 and TRBJ2-1; D is tentatively TRBD1 or TRBD2 (6 bases each). V was shortened by 4 bases and J by 12 bases, with 23 bases between the two germline ends. Per the germline V gene, CDR1 is SGDLS and CDR2 is YYNGEE. This CDR3 comprises 15 residues.

The genes are TRBV11-2 and TRBJ2-5; D remains ambiguous. V lost 7 bases and J lost 3, with 15 bases in between. This CDR3 is 14 amino acids long. Germline CDR1 SGHAT, CDR2 FQNNGV. The CDR3 DNA reads as TGTGCCAGCACCCCCCTAGGATTTAAAGAGACCCAGTACTTC. It translates to CASTPLGFKETQYF.

This chain connects TRBV7-9 to TRBJ2-3; a possible D gene is TRBD1 (5 bases). Trimming shortened V by 1 base and J by 6 bases, and 20 bases separated the two germline ends. The germline V gene encodes CDR1 SEHNR and CDR2 FQNEAQ (reference sequence). There are 17 residues in the CDR3. CDR3 loop: CASSLVGTRQTADTQYF. The CDR3 DNA follows: TGTGCCAGCAGCTTAGTAGGAACCCGACAGACGGCGGATACGCAGTATTTT.

The chain recombines TRBV7-9 with TRBJ2-4; 7 nucleotides agree with TRBD1. This CDR3 is 13 amino acids long. V dropped 5 bases and J dropped 7; count of bases not matched to a gene: 5. Per the germline V gene, CDR1 is SEHNR and CDR2 is FQNEAQ (reference sequence). The CDR3 region is CASSARDSNIQYF. The CDR3 DNA reads as TGTGCCAGCAGCGCCCGGGACAGCAACATTCAGTACTTC.

Notes on this clone: The DNA is omitted, as the CDR3 cannot be located on it reliably, and the CDR3 follows TCRdb's listing. This rearrangement joins TRBV9 to TRBJ2-3; TRBD2 is taken as the D call from the table, unchecked against the DNA. The CDR3 length is 13 residues, termini included. Germline CDR1 is SGDLS and CDR2 is YYNGEE. The CDR3 sequence is CASSVASGSLMDF.

CDR3 sequence: CASSQDWQTQYF. Here the CDR3 DNA reads TGTGCCAGCAGCCAAGATTGGCAGACCCAGTACTTC. V gene TRBV3-1 (or the pseudogene TRBV3-2) combines with J gene TRBJ2-5, with D uncertain. CDR1 is LGHDT and CDR2 is YNNKEL in the germline V gene (reference sequence). Trimming pared 0 bases from V and 6 bases from J, leaving 5 bases between. This CDR3 comprises 12 residues.

The chain uses TRBV6-5 and TRBJ1-4, with 7 bases matching TRBD1. This CDR3 contains 15 residues. V dropped 2 bases and J dropped 5; count of bases not matched to a gene: 5. Looked up from germline, CDR1 is MNHEY and CDR2 is SVGAGI. CDR3 amino acids: CASSYRQGGNEKLFF. CDR3 nucleotide sequence: TGTGCCAGCAGTTACCGACAGGGAGGAAATGAAAAACTGTTTTTT.

The chain carries TRBV5-5 and TRBJ2-7, with TRBD2 matching over 7 bases. The CDR3 has 16 residues. Germline V gene sequence: CDR1 SGHKS, CDR2 YYEKEE (reference sequence). Germline trimming cut 2 bases from V and 7 bases from J; bases unmatched to any gene: 15. For the CDR3, the DNA is TGTGCCAGCAGCTTTCTAGCGGTCCGGAACTTGGGGGAGCAGTACTTC. This translates into CASSFLAVRNLGEQYF.

The gene calls are TRBV18 and TRBJ2-7; 13 bases agree with TRBD2. Germline V CDR1 and CDR2: KGHSH, LQKENI. The length of the CDR3 is 18 residues. Unmatched junction bases numbered 14, after V lost 5 bases and J lost 4 bases. This chain's CDR3 is CASSSQTRTSGSLYEQYF. As DNA, the CDR3 is TGTGCCAGCTCATCTCAAACTCGGACTAGCGGGAGTTTGTACGAGCAGTACTTC.

CDR3 sequence reads: CASRPSGQRNTEAFF. As DNA, the CDR3 is TGTGCCAGCAGACCGTCTGGACAGCGCAACACTGAAGCTTTCTTT. V and J are TRBV7-9 and TRBJ1-1, with D perhaps matching TRBD1 (6 bases). Germline V CDR1 and CDR2: SEHNR, FQNEAQ (reference sequence). The CDR3 is 15 residues long. Trimming cost V 6 bases and J 2 bases, with 16 bases left between them.

The chain uses TRBV2 and TRBJ2-7; TRBD1 might be the D (6 bases). The germline gives CDR1 SNHLY, CDR2 FYNNEI. The CDR3 contains 14 residues. V was pared by 8 bases and J by 2 bases, with 16 bases between. CDR3 DNA: TGTGCCAGCCTCAGGACGTACAGGGCCTACGAGCAGTACTTC. Its protein product is CASLRTYRAYEQYF.

The J gene is TRBJ1-1, the V gene TRBV7-9, with D perhaps TRBD1 (6 bases). CDR1 is SEHNR and CDR2 is FQNEAQ in the germline V gene (reference sequence). The CDR3 runs 15 residues. V gave up 4 bases and J gave up 3 bases, with 15 bases separating them. CDR3 in amino acids: CASSSGWEGDTEAFF. In DNA form, the CDR3 reads TGTGCCAGCAGCTCCGGTTGGGAGGGGGACACTGAAGCTTTCTTT.

This chain connects TRBV30 to TRBJ2-7, with a tentative D call TRBD2 (5 bases). V was pared by 0 bases and J by 3 bases, with 12 bases between. CDR3 length equals 14 residues. Germline values: CDR1 GTSNPN, CDR2 SVGIG (reference sequence). The CDR3 bases are TGTGCCTGGAGTGTGAAGGGAGTCCGCTACGAGCAGTACTTC. Amino acid sequence: CAWSVKGVRYEQYF. Variable domain in full (rest from reference TRBV30 and TRBJ2-7): SQTIHQWPATLVQPVGSPLSLECTVEGTSNPNLYWYRQAAGRGLQLLFYSVGIGQISSEVPQNLSASRPQDRQFILSSKKLLLSDSGFYLCAWSVKGVRYEQYFGPGTRLTVT.